The 32 T cell receptor beta chains reported below all come from one sample, sequenced in a study of shared clonotypes between healthy human individuals. The repertoire was sequenced with immunoSEQ multiplex PCR; TCRdb's copy has only in-frame clones and lacks some. The data contain nearly 600,000 clones, roughly 96% of them singletons. Terminally differentiated effector memory CD45RA+ cells were left out of the naive CD8 fraction, which was CD45RO-negative and positively selected for CCR7. The sample was naive CD8+ T cells sorted from blood. The origin of the receptors is a woman in her 30s in good health.

The chain couples TRBV6-1 to TRBJ1-1; unclear D gene. This CDR3 is built from 14 residues. V was trimmed by 10 bases and J by 2 bases, leaving 17 bases between them. In germline, CDR1 is MNHNS, CDR2 SASEGT. CDR3 amino acids: CATLGQPYNTEAFF. The CDR3 bases are TGTGCCACCTTAGGCCAGCCTTATAACACTGAAGCTTTCTTT.

The rearrangement uses TRBV2 and TRBJ1-6; a weak D match, TRBD1 (5 bases). CDR1 is SNHLY and CDR2 is FYNNEI in the germline V gene. The CDR3 is made up of 16 amino acids. Trimming pared 3 bases from V and 4 bases from J, leaving 13 bases between. CDR3 loop: CASSEFGGRYNSPLHF. CDR3 coding DNA: TGTGCCAGCAGTGAGTTCGGGGGACGATATAATTCACCCCTCCACTTT.

The rearrangement joins TRBV4-1 to TRBJ2-7; possibly TRBD1 for D (6 bases). V was trimmed by 5 bases and J by 1 base, leaving 12 bases between them. The V gene's germline CDR1 is MGHRA and CDR2 YSYEKL. The CDR3 is 14 amino acids. CDR3 region: CASSIYRDSYEQYF. The CDR3 bases are TGCGCCAGCAGCATCTACAGGGATTCCTACGAGCAGTACTTC.

The chain uses TRBV27 and TRBJ2-2, with D maybe TRBD1 (5 bases). This CDR3 spans 14 amino acids. Trimming took 4 bases from V and 3 from J, leaving 9 bases between them. Per the germline V gene, CDR1 is MNHEY and CDR2 is SMNVEV (reference sequence). CDR3 amino acids: CASSSRQYTGELFF. The CDR3 bases are TGTGCCAGCAGTTCCCGACAGTACACCGGGGAGCTGTTTTTT.

The J gene is TRBJ2-5, the V gene TRBV6-1, with D unresolved. The CDR3 is made up of 14 amino acids. The V end lost 10 bases, the J end lost 1 base, and 16 bases lay between the germline ends. Per the germline V gene, CDR1 is MNHNS and CDR2 is SASEGT. CDR3 sequence (DNA): TGTGCCACCCGCACAGATTTCCCCCAAGAGACCCAGTACTTC. Amino acids: CATRTDFPQETQYF.

The chain links TRBV2 to TRBJ2-2; the D is unclear. Between the trimmed V and J ends, which lost 0 bases and 4 bases, there was a span of 15 bases. The CDR3 spans 17 residues. Germline V gene sequence: CDR1 SNHLY, CDR2 FYNNEI. Written as DNA, the CDR3 is TGTGCCAGCAGTGAAGCGTTCGAAGGGCGTCGCACCGGGGAGCTGTTTTTT. It specifies CASSEAFEGRRTGELFF.

The chain has TRBV28 and TRBJ1-2; no clear D. Germline CDR1 is MDHEN and CDR2 is SYDVKM. Trimming took off 3 bases at V and 8 bases at J, with 13 bases between the two ends. CDR3 size: 13 residues. In nucleotides, the CDR3 is TGTGCCAGCAGTTTTTCCGGGAGGAACGGCTACACCTTC. The encoded protein is CASSFSGRNGYTF.

This clone was seen only a few times. The rearrangement uses TRBV14 and TRBJ1-1; 8 bases agree with TRBD1. The CDR3 has 13 amino acids. The germline gives CDR1 SGHDN, CDR2 FVKESK. Trimming at V came to 4 bases and at J to 11 bases, leaving 9 bases not matched to a gene. The CDR3 spells CASSLQGALSAFF. DNA for the CDR3: TGTGCCAGCAGCCTTCAGGGGGCATTGTCCGCTTTCTTT.

The chain is built from TRBV27 and TRBJ2-3; 15 bases align to TRBD2. Germline assignment: CDR1 MNHEY and CDR2 SMNVEV (reference sequence). The length of the CDR3 is 20 residues. After removal of 4 bases from V and 0 bases from J, the junction contained 11 bases not matched to a gene. CDR3 loop: CASSSRGTSGRRYSTDTQYF. The CDR3, as DNA: TGTGCCAGCAGTTCCCGCGGGACTAGCGGGAGGAGATATAGCACAGATACGCAGTATTTT.

The chain links TRBV15 to TRBJ1-2; 7 bases agree with TRBD1. Trimming removed 6 bases from V and 7 bases from J; junction bases left unmatched: 5. This CDR3 contains 12 residues. From germline, CDR1 is LNHNV and CDR2 YYDKDF (reference sequence). The CDR3 DNA reads TGTGCCACCAGTACAGGGGAGGGTGGCTACACCTTC. Translation gives CATSTGEGGYTF.

Written as DNA, the CDR3 is TGTGCCACGGACAGGGGGCTATACGAGCAGTACTTC. Residues: CATDRGLYEQYF. The rearrangement uses TRBV2 and TRBJ2-7, with 11 bases aligning to TRBD1. V shed 10 bases and J 4 bases; nucleotides not matched to a gene: 3. The length of the CDR3 is 12 residues. Per germline, CDR1 SNHLY and CDR2 FYNNEI.

V is TRBV7-8 and J is TRBJ1-5; D is perhaps TRBD1 (6 bases). Germline V gene lookup returns CDR1 SGHVS and CDR2 FQNEAQ. The CDR3 runs 16 residues. Trimming removed 2 bases at V and 4 bases at J, with 15 bases between. The CDR3 coding sequence is TGTGCCAGCAGCTTACTGGTAGCAGGGGCTAATCAGCCCCAGCATTTT. Its translation is CASSLLVAGANQPQHF.

The chain uses TRBV28 and TRBJ2-5; D is undetermined. The J call is in doubt because the DNA end fits TRBJ2-7 better. The CDR3 runs to 12 residues. The germline V gene has CDR1 MDHEN and CDR2 SYDVKM. CDR3 in DNA: TGTGCCAGCAGGCCGAGCTCCTACGAGCAGTACTTC. Translating it yields CASRPSSYEQYF.

Concerning this clone: At the DNA level, this CDR3 is encoded by other sequences in the same sample as well. The J gene is TRBJ1-2, the V gene TRBV5-4; 7 nucleotides agree with TRBD1. V shed 2 bases and J 7 bases; nucleotides not matched to a gene: 8. The germline V gene has CDR1 SGHNT and CDR2 YYREEE (reference sequence). The CDR3 is 14 residues long. DNA of the CDR3: TGTGCCAGCAGCTTAGGGGGCTTCGAGGGTGGCTACACCTTC. Encoded protein: CASSLGGFEGGYTF.

This chain uses TRBV28 with TRBJ2-2; 8 positions match TRBD2. The CDR3 loop spans 18 amino acids. Trimming at V came to 3 bases and at J to 5 bases, leaving 14 bases not matched to a gene. From germline, CDR1 is MDHEN and CDR2 SYDVKM. This chain's CDR3 is CASSFPSSGSGPTGELFF. CDR3 sequence (DNA): TGTGCCAGCAGTTTCCCGTCCAGCGGGAGCGGTCCAACCGGGGAGCTGTTTTTT.

For this clone: This specimen includes other DNA sequences encoding the same CDR3. This sequence joins TRBV27 and TRBJ2-7, with no clear D. CDR3 length: 13 residues. Trimming stripped 5 bases from V and 0 bases from J, with 8 bases between. Germline V CDR1 and CDR2: MNHEY, SMNVEV (reference sequence). The CDR3 reads CASSPGSSYEQYF. CDR3 nucleotide sequence: TGTGCCAGCAGTCCAGGAAGCTCCTACGAGCAGTACTTC.

The V call is TRBV10-1, the J call TRBJ1-1, with a weak D call TRBD1 (6 bases). This CDR3 has 15 residues. V gave up 3 bases and J gave up 4 bases, with 15 bases separating them. CDR1 and CDR2 from the germline V gene are WNHNN and SYGVQD (reference sequence). CDR3 in DNA: TGCGCCAGCAGTGATGGGAGGGGGTTGTTCACTGAAGCTTTCTTT. This sequence encodes CASSDGRGLFTEAFF.

The chain recombines TRBV5-1 with TRBJ2-2; D unclear. The length of the CDR3 is 15 residues. From germline, CDR1 is SGHRS and CDR2 YFSETQ. V was trimmed by 1 base and J by 0 bases, leaving 7 bases between them. DNA of the CDR3: TGCGCCAGCAGCTTGTCGGTCGCGAACACCGGGGAGCTGTTTTTT. It translates to CASSLSVANTGELFF.

The chain is built from TRBV28 and TRBJ2-7, with D unresolved. Trimming cost V 3 bases and J 1 base, with 13 bases left between them. The germline V gene encodes CDR1 MDHEN and CDR2 SYDVKM. The CDR3 is made up of 15 amino acids. This CDR3 is CASSLNPVGSYEQYF. CDR3 DNA: TGTGCCAGCAGTTTGAATCCGGTCGGGTCCTACGAGCAGTACTTC.

In its sample, this clone was seen once. The chain couples TRBV29-1 to TRBJ2-1, with 14 nucleotides matching TRBD2. CDR1 is SQVTM and CDR2 is ANQGSEA in the germline V gene. This CDR3 is 14 amino acids long. V was clipped by 3 bases and J by 5 bases; unmatched bases: 0. CDR3 protein: CSVEGLAGDNEQFF. As DNA, the CDR3 is TGCAGCGTTGAGGGACTAGCGGGAGACAATGAGCAGTTCTTC.

This chain uses TRBV27 with TRBJ2-3; 14 bases agree with TRBD2. The CDR3 has 17 amino acids. The V gene end was trimmed by 5 bases and the J gene end by 0 bases; junction bases not matched to a gene: 4. The germline V gene has CDR1 MNHEY and CDR2 SMNVEV (reference sequence). The CDR3 DNA reads as TGTGCCAGCAGTCCGACTAGCGGGAGGGCAAGCACAGATACGCAGTATTTT. Its protein product is CASSPTSGRASTDTQYF.

The chain carries TRBV28 and TRBJ2-7; maybe TRBD2 (5 bases). Deletions cut 6 bases from V and 0 bases from J, with 12 bases between. Germline V gene data show CDR1 as MDHEN and CDR2 as SYDVKM. The CDR3 runs to 14 residues. CDR3 in DNA: TGTGCCAGCAGAGATCGGGGAAACTCCTACGAGCAGTACTTC. This codes for CASRDRGNSYEQYF. Combining the CDR3 with reference TRBV28 and TRBJ2-7 gives the whole variable domain DVKVTQSSRYLVKRTGEKVFLECVQDMDHENMFWYRQDPGLGLRLIYFSYDVKMKEKGDIPEGYSVSREKKERFSLILESASTNQTSMYLCASRDRGNSYEQYFGPGTRLTVT.

The chain has TRBV27 and TRBJ2-3; D may be TRBD2 (5 bases). CDR1 and CDR2 (germline): MNHEY, SMNVEV (reference sequence). Trimming shortened V by 1 base and J by 2 bases, and 10 bases separated the two germline ends. The CDR3 totals 15 residues. CDR3 nucleotide sequence: TGTGCCAGCAGTTTATTGGAGGAGCTCACAGATACGCAGTATTTT. Translated: CASSLLEELTDTQYF.

V usage is TRBV28 and J usage is TRBJ2-2; D remains ambiguous. The CDR3 has 13 residues. CDR1 MDHEN and CDR2 SYDVKM come from the germline V gene. V gave up 6 bases and J gave up 7 bases, with 12 bases separating them. In nucleotides, the CDR3 is TGTGCCAGCAGCAACGAAATCGGCGGGGAGCTGTTTTTT. This encodes CASSNEIGGELFF.

The J gene is TRBJ1-2, the V gene TRBV9; possible D gene TRBD1, 5 bases. The V gene's germline CDR1 is SGDLS and CDR2 YYNGEE. CDR3 length: 14 amino acids. Trimming pared 4 bases from V and 4 bases from J, leaving 14 bases between. The CDR3 DNA is TGTGCCAGCAGCCCCCGTTTGGGGACCTATGGCTACACCTTC. Protein: CASSPRLGTYGYTF. The variable domain in full, with the rest retrieved from reference TRBV9 and TRBJ1-2, is DSGVTQTPKHLITATGQRVTLRCSPRSGDLSVYWYQQSLDQGLQFLIQYYNGEERAKGNILERFSAQQFPDLHSELNLSSLELGDSALYFCASSPRLGTYGYTFGSGTRLTVV.

The rearrangement joins TRBV7-9 to TRBJ2-3, with a possible D match to TRBD2 (5 bases). The CDR3 spans 15 residues. Trimming shortened V by 4 bases and J by 3 bases, and 14 bases separated the two germline ends. Germline-derived CDR1 and CDR2 are SEHNR and FQNEAQ (reference sequence). The CDR3 bases are TGTGCCAGCAGCTATCTATCGGGATCGACAGATACGCAGTATTTT. It encodes CASSYLSGSTDTQYF.

The V call is TRBV18, the J call TRBJ2-7; a weak D match, TRBD2 (6 bases). Germline CDR1 is KGHSH and CDR2 is LQKENI. V lost 3 bases and J 5 bases, leaving 26 bases between the germline ends. The CDR3 loop spans 18 amino acids. The CDR3 is CASSPLLGGKSGEDEQYF. In DNA form, the CDR3 reads TGTGCCAGCTCACCCCTCTTGGGCGGGAAATCCGGCGAGGACGAGCAGTACTTC.

This chain connects TRBV6-5 to TRBJ2-5; D uncertain. Germline CDR1 and CDR2: MNHEY and SVGAGI. V lost 6 bases and J lost 2, with 16 bases in between. This CDR3 contains 15 residues. CDR3 amino acids: CASSPDLFVQETQYF. The CDR3, as DNA: TGTGCCAGCAGCCCCGATTTGTTTGTACAAGAGACCCAGTACTTC.

V gene TRBV7-9 combines with J gene TRBJ2-1, with no clear D. V was trimmed by 5 bases and J by 8 bases, leaving 19 bases between them. This CDR3 is 15 amino acids long. Per the germline V gene, CDR1 is SEHNR and CDR2 is FQNEAQ (reference sequence). Written as DNA, the CDR3 is TGTGCCAGCAGCCCTTTCTCGGGTCAGGACGATGAGCAGTTCTTC. Encoded protein: CASSPFSGQDDEQFF.

V usage is TRBV21-1 and J usage is TRBJ1-5. TRBV21-1 represents a pseudogene. This CDR3 region has 18 residues. The CDR3 sequence: CASSIPVRSASQDQPQHF. DNA of the CDR3: TGTGCCAGCAGCATACCCGTTCGGTCGGCCAGTCAAGACCAGCCCCAGCATTTT.

V gene TRBV7-9 combines with J gene TRBJ1-1, with D possibly matching TRBD1 (5 bases). The CDR3 covers 13 residues. Germline V gene sequence: CDR1 SEHNR, CDR2 FQNEAQ (reference sequence). Trimming left V 2 bases short and J 4 bases short, with 8 bases between. This CDR3 reads CASSLPGGTEAFF. The DNA of the CDR3 is TGTGCCAGCAGCTTACCCGGGGGCACTGAAGCTTTCTTT.

The chain uses TRBV19 and TRBJ2-3; 13 bases are shared with TRBD2. The CDR3 spans 19 residues. Germline CDR1 and CDR2: LNHDA and SQIVND (reference sequence). V lost 5 bases to trimming and J lost 2 bases; unmatched junction nucleotides: 13. DNA for the CDR3: TGTGCCAGTAGTTCCGGACTAGCGGGAGTGAGGCGAAACACAGATACGCAGTATTTT. This translates into CASSSGLAGVRRNTDTQYF.